Following are 12 T cell receptor beta chains from one sample sequenced in a study of shared T cell receptors in the human thymus. Assay used: immunoSEQ multiplex PCR; TCRdb lists only in-frame clones, some missing. The sample shows hundreds of thousands of clones, about 90% of them seen only once. This sample also belongs to another study, concerning human thymus T cells.

Sequencing was carried out using thymocytes. These receptors were collected from a boy younger than two with a congenital heart defect.

The CDR3 DNA sequence: TGCAGCGTTGCCCGGGACAGCCATAACTATGGCTACACCTTC. Translating gives CSVARDSHNYGYTF. The J gene is TRBJ1-2, the V gene TRBV29-1; 7 bases fit TRBD1. Germline loops: CDR1 SQVTM, CDR2 ANQGSEA. With V trimmed by 4 bases and J by 1 base, 6 bases remained unmatched. The CDR3 covers 14 residues.

The chain joins TRBV14 to TRBJ1-1; 9 positions agree with TRBD1. From germline, CDR1 is SGHDN and CDR2 FVKESK. J lost 2 bases, V lost 2 bases, and 15 bases had no gene match. The CDR3 extends over 19 amino acids. DNA for the CDR3: TGTGCCAGCAGCCAACAAGGGGAAACCGGGACAGGGCTTAACACTGAAGCTTTCTTT. It translates to CASSQQGETGTGLNTEAFF.

Details on this clone: Other DNA sequences in the same sample also yield this CDR3. This chain joins TRBV28 and TRBJ1-5, with 7 bases fitting TRBD1. V was clipped by 6 bases and J by 4 bases; unmatched bases: 6. This CDR3 has 14 amino acids. CDR1 MDHEN and CDR2 SYDVKM come from the germline V gene. CDR3 bases: TGTGCCAGCAGACCTACAGGGGTAAATCAGCCCCAGCATTTT. Protein product: CASRPTGVNQPQHF.

CDR3 protein: CASSQDLSGNGGSPLHF. DNA of the CDR3: TGCGCCAGCAGCCAAGATTTATCGGGGAACGGTGGCTCACCCCTCCACTTT. The chain uses TRBV4-3 and TRBJ1-6; D gene unclear. CDR3 length: 17 amino acids. The V gene's germline CDR1 is LGHNA and CDR2 YSLEER. The V gene lost 0 bases and the J gene lost 10 bases, with 19 bases spanning the gap.

The gene calls are TRBV7-8 and TRBJ1-4; D not resolved. Germline CDR1 SGHVS, CDR2 FQNEAQ. V lost 4 bases, J lost 0 bases, and 9 bases lay in between. The CDR3 is made up of 15 amino acids. CDR3 in amino acids: CASSCRVATNEKLFF. In DNA form, the CDR3 reads TGTGCCAGCAGCTGCCGAGTTGCAACTAATGAAAAACTGTTTTTT.

This clone was seen only once. The V gene is TRBV29-1, the J gene TRBJ1-2; D unresolved. Germline V gene data show CDR1 as SQVTM and CDR2 as ANQGSEA. CDR3 length equals 12 residues. V was pared by 4 bases and J by 5 bases, with 11 bases between. In DNA form, the CDR3 reads TGCAGCGTTGTGAGCCTACTGTATGGCTACACCTTC. Its translation is CSVVSLLYGYTF.

CDR3 amino acids: CAPQGQGAQGYTF. For the CDR3, the DNA is TGTGCCCCACAGGGACAGGGGGCGCAGGGCTACACCTTC. The genes are TRBV28 and TRBJ1-2, with TRBD1 matching over 12 bases. The CDR3 runs to 13 residues. The germline CDR1 and CDR2 sequences are MDHEN and SYDVKM. V lost 11 bases to trimming and J lost 8 bases; unmatched junction nucleotides: 9.

In its sample, this clone was seen a few times. This chain connects TRBV4-3 to TRBJ2-7; TRBD1 agrees at 8 bases. The J segment lost 1 base and the V segment lost 1 base, leaving 12 bases of the junction unmatched. The CDR3 is 18 amino acids. CDR1 is LGHNA, CDR2 YSLEER, per germline. The chain's CDR3 is CASSQAPRRGQGSYEQYF. CDR3 DNA: TGCGCCAGCAGCCAAGCCCCGCGGAGAGGACAGGGATCCTACGAGCAGTACTTC.

This chain uses TRBV9 with TRBJ1-6; no reliable D call. The CDR3 is 13 amino acids. Germline assignment: CDR1 SGDLS and CDR2 YYNGEE. Trimming cost V 2 bases and J 10 bases, with 10 bases left between them. CDR3 coding DNA: TGTGCCAGCAGCGTGGCTGGTGGCTCACCCCTCCACTTT. Translation gives CASSVAGGSPLHF.

The sample holds one count of this clone. The rearrangement links TRBV2 to TRBJ2-5; TRBD2 agrees at 9 bases. The V and J ends lost 7 bases and 5 bases, in that order; junction bases with no gene match: 11. The CDR3 length is 15 residues. Germline loops: CDR1 SNHLY, CDR2 FYNNEI. The CDR3 bases are TGTGCCAGCATCCCCCAGCGGGAGGTTTTGGAGACCCAGTACTTC. Its translation: CASIPQREVLETQYF. Based on the CDR3 plus reference TRBV2 and TRBJ2-5, the full variable domain is EPEVTQTPSHQVTQMGQEVILRCVPISNHLYFYWYRQILGQKVEFLVSFYNNEISEKSEIFDDQFSVERPDGSNFTLKIRSTKLEDSAMYFCASIPQREVLETQYFGPGTRLLVL.

This clone was seen a single time. V and J are TRBV27 and TRBJ2-1; D perhaps matches TRBD1 (6 bases). Germline loops: CDR1 MNHEY, CDR2 SMNVEV (reference sequence). V lost 6 bases and J lost 0, with 15 bases in between. There are 16 residues in the CDR3. The CDR3 reads CASRKQGESSYNEQFF. CDR3 DNA: TGTGCCAGCAGGAAACAGGGCGAGAGCTCCTACAATGAGCAGTTCTTC.

The chain carries TRBV18 and TRBJ1-1, with D possibly being TRBD1 (5 bases). Germline V gene sequence: CDR1 KGHSH, CDR2 LQKENI. The length of the CDR3 is 16 residues. With 3 bases removed from V and 0 bases from J, the gap between germline ends came to 14 bases. The chain's CDR3 is CASSPGLIGMNTEAFF. The CDR3 region has the DNA TGTGCCAGCTCACCGGGGCTTATTGGGATGAACACTGAAGCTTTCTTT.